This entry concerns a single T cell receptor (beta chain). Its cognate antigen is unknown. The sample originates from a study of cytomegalovirus exposure and HLA in healthy donors. CDR3 length: 14 residues. Trimming removed 5 bases at V and 2 bases at J, with 13 bases between. From germline, CDR1 is SEHNR and CDR2 FQNEAQ (reference sequence). Study results and caveats: Presence/absence analyses supposed approximately even sequencing depth among donors. On later analysis, the bulk of CMV-associated TCR beta chains appeared to be HLA-restricted. TCR beta V segments were, for the most part, productive about 90% or about 30% of the time in an earlier analysis. TCR beta sequences numbering about 17,000 were associated with HLA alleles at 0.05 false discovery rate in a later analysis.

PCR primers comprised 60 Vbeta and 13 Jbeta primers. The protocol was immunoSEQ multiplex PCR, while the TCRdb copy is restricted to in-frame clones and leaves out a portion. This table has 95,000 or so clones, 80% to 85% appearing once. The TCR originated in a woman in her 70s in good health and CMV-seropositive. This rearrangement joins TRBV7-9 to TRBJ2-7; maybe TRBD2 (6 bases). Specimen: PBMCs. CDR3 region: CASSAGGVTYEQYF. The CDR3 nucleotides are TGTGCCAGCAGCGCCGGCGGGGTAACCTACGAGCAGTACTTC.